The T cell receptor (beta chain) under discussion was sequenced for a study of T cell responses to AZD1222 COVID-19 vaccine (dated by TCRdb to the early 2020s). Looking at the study overall: A total of about 230 trial participants underwent TCR sequencing, of whom around 200 received two doses of AZD1222 and roughly 25 received two doses of the MenACWY control vaccine. Trial participants were enrolled into age subgroups of 18-55, 56-69 and 70-plus years, which contained approximately 150, 28 and 58 TCR-sequenced participants, respectively.

As concerns this clone: No antigen is known for it. Per-base qualities were not stored, and no clone one base away is much larger.

The CDR3 regions of human TCRbeta chains were analyzed by immunosequencing. From the authors' description of their analysis: Repertoire TCRs were checked for matches against a reference library of SARS-CoV-2-specific TCRs that had been generated using the MIRA antigen-specificity platform. Breadth meant the fraction of unique TCRs that were SARS-CoV-2-associated, whereas depth meant the fraction of total T cells that were SARS-CoV-2-associated. Using the MIRA data, each spike-specific TCR was mapped to the spike region that the TCR reacts to and placed in a CD4 or CD8 class. Log10-transformed breadth and depth values were compared by one-way ANOVA with Sidak's multiple comparisons tests. TCRdb obtained this table from immuneACCESS and retained in-frame rearrangements with V and J assigned. These tables miss some clones; where compared with another copy, unresolved V genes account for less than half of the shortfall, and the remainder is unexplained. From that table come the V and J calls and clone size; the DNA was used to work out D and trimming. Counted in this sample were approximately 220,000 clones; 85% to 95% of them appeared once. The ten biggest clones cover roughly 1% of the sample.

The paper's findings and limits, for the study overall: Most participants were white British and females outnumbered males, and the authors suggested that clonal diversity may have been underestimated. CD4 TCRs associated with the vaccine covered the entire spike protein, and the dominant responses were in regions 160-218 and 743-854. In the small 56-69-year group, the increase in depth fell short of significance, most likely because of low power. Because no samples from the day 14 peak response were available, repertoires could be characterized only after the peak T cell response. Conclusions about previously exposed vaccinees are limited because only 6 or 7 AZD1222 recipients were SARS-CoV-2 seropositive at baseline. Spike-specific TCR breadth and depth rose significantly after two AZD1222 doses compared with day 0 and with MenACWY recipients. Reportedly, close to half of the unique spike-specific TCRs recognized epitopes lying outside the regions that are mutated in the B.1.351 and B.1.1.7 variants.

This specimen's time point label, interpreted: baseline before first vaccination. The intended sense of this specimen's treatment or condition label: meningococcal conjugate vaccine given as trial control. Vaccinee samples came from UK trials COV001 and COV002, including a single-blind randomized controlled phase 2/3 trial of AZD1222 (ChAdOx1 nCoV-19) in healthy adults. For TCRbeta chain sequencing, PBMC samples were collected from trial participants at day 0 and at day 28 after the second dose. V is reduced by 7 bases and J by 4 bases, leaving a spacing of 19 bases between them. CDR1 GTSNPN and CDR2 SVGIG were looked up in the germline V gene (reference sequence). The CDR3 has 14 amino acids, counting the end cysteine and phenylalanine. Only the CDR3 portion is preserved as DNA: 42 bases, with reading frame beginning at the first base.

The sequencing here drew on peripheral blood, taken on day 0 of MenACWY control vaccination. The source is an adult in good health. Recombination linked TRBV30 to TRBJ1-2; a tentative D match to TRBD1 spans 5 bases. The CDR3 loop reads CAYGTGLLGYGYTF. The nucleotide sequence reads TGTGCCTACGGGACCGGACTACTAGGCTATGGCTACACCTTC.